This T cell receptor (beta chain) comes out of a study of shared clonotypes between healthy human individuals. Some clones are missing from TCRdb's copy, which holds only in-frame ones; the method was immunoSEQ multiplex PCR. The profile shows 2 million to 3 million clones, 90% to 95% of them singletons. The source is a man between 18 and 29 years old in good health. The sample taken for sequencing was naive CD4+ T cells sorted from blood. Subset indicated: CD45RA+ positively selected.

The CDR3 region is CASSPWTGPGIDTQYF. The CDR3 DNA sequence: TGTGCCAGCAGCCCCTGGACAGGTCCAGGGATCGATACGCAGTATTTT. The genes are TRBV7-9 and TRBJ2-3, with TRBD1 matching 7 bases. J lost 6 bases, V lost 5 bases, and 14 bases had no gene match. The germline CDR1 and CDR2 sequences are SEHNR and FQNEAQ (reference sequence). This CDR3 has 16 residues. Full variable domain (rest looked up from reference TRBV7-9 and TRBJ2-3): DTGVSQNPRHKITKRGQNVTFRCDPISEHNRLYWYRQTLGQGPEFLTYFQNEAQLEKSRLLSDRFSAERPKGSFSTLEIQRTEQGDSAMYLCASSPWTGPGIDTQYFGPGTRLTVL.